This paragraph reports one T cell receptor (beta chain). Its cognate antigen is unknown. The data derive from a study of cytomegalovirus exposure and HLA in healthy donors. Study-level findings and limits: Cytomegalovirus-associated status was assigned to fewer than 200 TCR beta chains. A link between a missense DCLRE1C variant and TCR beta V- and J-gene trimming emerged from a later analysis. Earlier analysis found most TCR beta V segments productive about 87% or about 30% of the time.

Healthy bone marrow donors supplied every sample. Germline V gene data show CDR1 as SGDLS and CDR2 as YYNGEE. The CDR3 is made up of 13 amino acids. Trimming took 2 bases from V and 4 from J, leaving 9 bases between them. The PCR employed 60 Vbeta primers together with 13 Jbeta primers. Produced via immunoSEQ multiplex PCR; TCRdb's table is partial and in-frame only. The sample holds about 110,000 clones, less than 80% seen once. The chain carries TRBV9 and TRBJ2-5; no clear D. The material sequenced was PBMCs. This sequence was found in a man younger than 40 in good health and CMV-seronegative. CDR3 region: CASSVSPIETQYF. Written as DNA, the CDR3 is TGTGCCAGCAGCGTGTCCCCAATAGAGACCCAGTACTTC.